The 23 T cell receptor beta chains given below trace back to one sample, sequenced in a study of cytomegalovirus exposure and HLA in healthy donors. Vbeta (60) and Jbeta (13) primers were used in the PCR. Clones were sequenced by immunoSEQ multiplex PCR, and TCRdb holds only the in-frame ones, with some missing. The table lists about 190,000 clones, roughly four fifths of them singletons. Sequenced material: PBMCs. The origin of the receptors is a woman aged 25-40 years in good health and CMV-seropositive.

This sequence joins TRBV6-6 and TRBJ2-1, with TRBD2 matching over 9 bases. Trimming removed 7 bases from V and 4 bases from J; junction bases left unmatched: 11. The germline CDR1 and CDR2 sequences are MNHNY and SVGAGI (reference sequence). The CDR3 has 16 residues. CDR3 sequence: CASTRQGSGSYNEQFF. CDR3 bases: TGTGCCAGCACCAGACAGGGTAGCGGGAGTTACAATGAGCAGTTCTTC.

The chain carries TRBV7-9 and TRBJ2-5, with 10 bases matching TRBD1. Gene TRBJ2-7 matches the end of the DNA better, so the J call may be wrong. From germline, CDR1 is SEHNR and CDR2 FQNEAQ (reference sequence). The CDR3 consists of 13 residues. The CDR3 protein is CASSLGQGFEQYF. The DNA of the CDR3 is TGTGCCAGCAGCTTGGGACAGGGGTTCGAGCAGTACTTC.

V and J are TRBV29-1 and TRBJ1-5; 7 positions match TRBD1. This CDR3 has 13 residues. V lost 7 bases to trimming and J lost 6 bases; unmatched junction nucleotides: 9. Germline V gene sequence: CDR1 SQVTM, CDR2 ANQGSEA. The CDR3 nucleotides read TGCAGCGCTGGTGACAGGGCAGCTCAGCCCCAGCATTTT. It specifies CSAGDRAAQPQHF.

CDR3 sequence (DNA): TGTGCCAGCAGACGAGACAGGCCAACACTCGATACGCAGTATTTT. The encoded protein is CASRRDRPTLDTQYF. This chain connects TRBV27 to TRBJ2-3; tentative D call: TRBD1 (6 bases). V gave up 6 bases and J gave up 6 bases, with 19 bases separating them. Germline CDR1 is MNHEY and CDR2 is SMNVEV (reference sequence). The CDR3 spans 15 residues.

This CDR3 reads CASSPDRWNYGYTF. CDR3 in DNA: TGTGCCAGCAGCCCGGACAGGTGGAACTATGGCTACACCTTC. This rearrangement joins TRBV9 to TRBJ1-2; TRBD1 agrees at 7 bases. Per germline, CDR1 SGDLS and CDR2 YYNGEE. V shed 4 bases and J 2 bases; nucleotides not matched to a gene: 5. This CDR3 has 14 residues.

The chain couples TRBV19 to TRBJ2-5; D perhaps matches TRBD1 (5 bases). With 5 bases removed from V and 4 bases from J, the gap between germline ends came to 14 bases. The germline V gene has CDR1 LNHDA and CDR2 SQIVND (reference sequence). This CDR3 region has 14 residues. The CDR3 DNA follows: TGTGCCAGTAGTCCTGGGGCCCAACCAGAGACCCAGTACTTC. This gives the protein CASSPGAQPETQYF.

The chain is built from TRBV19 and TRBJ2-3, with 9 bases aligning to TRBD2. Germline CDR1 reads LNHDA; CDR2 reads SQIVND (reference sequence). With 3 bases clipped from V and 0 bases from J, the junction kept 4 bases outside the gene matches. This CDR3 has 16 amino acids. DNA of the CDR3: TGTGCCAGTAGTATCCCCGGACTAGCGAGCACAGATACGCAGTATTTT. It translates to CASSIPGLASTDTQYF. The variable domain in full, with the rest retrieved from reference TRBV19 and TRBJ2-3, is DGGITQSPKYLFRKEGQNVTLSCEQNLNHDAMYWYRQDPGQGLRLIYYSQIVNDFQKGDIAEGYSVSREKKESFPLTVTSAQKNPTAFYLCASSIPGLASTDTQYFGPGTRLTVL.

The CDR3 DNA reads TGTGCCACCACGCGGGGAGTCGACACTGAAGCTTTCTTT. This sequence encodes CATTRGVDTEAFF. This sequence joins TRBV15 and TRBJ1-1; D is unclear. The germline gives CDR1 LNHNV, CDR2 YYDKDF (reference sequence). V shed 7 bases and J shed 3 bases, with 12 bases lying between them. This CDR3 comprises 13 residues.

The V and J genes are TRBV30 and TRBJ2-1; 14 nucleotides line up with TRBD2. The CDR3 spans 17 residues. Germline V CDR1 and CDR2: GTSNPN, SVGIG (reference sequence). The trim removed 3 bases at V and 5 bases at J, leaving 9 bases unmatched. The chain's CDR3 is CAWRLTSGRAWDNEQFF. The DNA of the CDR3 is TGTGCCTGGAGACTGACTAGCGGGAGGGCCTGGGACAATGAGCAGTTCTTC. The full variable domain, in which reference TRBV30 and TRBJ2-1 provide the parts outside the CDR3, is SQTIHQWPATLVQPVGSPLSLECTVEGTSNPNLYWYRQAAGRGLQLLFYSVGIGQISSEVPQNLSASRPQDRQFILSSKKLLLSDSGFYLCAWRLTSGRAWDNEQFFGPGTRLTVL.

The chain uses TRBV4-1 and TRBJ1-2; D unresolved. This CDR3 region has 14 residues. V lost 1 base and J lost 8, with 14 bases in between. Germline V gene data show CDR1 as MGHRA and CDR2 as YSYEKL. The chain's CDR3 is CASSQGSGSGGYTF. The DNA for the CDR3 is TGCGCCAGCAGCCAAGGGTCGGGGTCTGGGGGCTACACCTTC.

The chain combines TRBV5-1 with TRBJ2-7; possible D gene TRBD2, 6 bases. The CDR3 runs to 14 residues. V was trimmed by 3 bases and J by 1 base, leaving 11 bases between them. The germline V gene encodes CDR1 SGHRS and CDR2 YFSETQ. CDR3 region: CASSSGLTSYEQYF. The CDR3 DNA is TGCGCCAGCAGCTCGGGACTGACTTCCTACGAGCAGTACTTC.

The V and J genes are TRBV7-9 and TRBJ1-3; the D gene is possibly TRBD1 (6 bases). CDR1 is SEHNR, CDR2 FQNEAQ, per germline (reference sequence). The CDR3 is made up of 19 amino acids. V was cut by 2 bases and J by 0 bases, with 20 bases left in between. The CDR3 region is CASSLKGAGARVSGNTIYF. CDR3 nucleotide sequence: TGTGCCAGCAGCTTAAAAGGGGCAGGGGCCAGGGTCTCTGGAAACACCATATATTTT.

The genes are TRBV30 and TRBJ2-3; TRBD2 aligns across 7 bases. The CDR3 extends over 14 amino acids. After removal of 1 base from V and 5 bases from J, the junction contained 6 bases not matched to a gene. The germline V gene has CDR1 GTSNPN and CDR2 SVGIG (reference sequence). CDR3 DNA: TGTGCCTGGAGTGCGACTAGCCGGATAGATACGCAGTATTTT. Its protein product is CAWSATSRIDTQYF. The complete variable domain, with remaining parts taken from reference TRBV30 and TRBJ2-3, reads SQTIHQWPATLVQPVGSPLSLECTVEGTSNPNLYWYRQAAGRGLQLLFYSVGIGQISSEVPQNLSASRPQDRQFILSSKKLLLSDSGFYLCAWSATSRIDTQYFGPGTRLTVL.

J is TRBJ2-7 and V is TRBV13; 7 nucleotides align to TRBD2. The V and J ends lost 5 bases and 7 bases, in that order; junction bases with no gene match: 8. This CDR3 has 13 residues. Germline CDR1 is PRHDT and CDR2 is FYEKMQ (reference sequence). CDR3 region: CASSHGLEGEQYF. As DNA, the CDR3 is TGTGCCAGCAGCCACGGACTAGAGGGGGAGCAGTACTTC. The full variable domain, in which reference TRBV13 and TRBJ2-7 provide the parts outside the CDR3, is AAGVIQSPRHLIKEKRETATLKCYPIPRHDTVYWYQQGPGQDPQFLISFYEKMQSDKGSIPDRFSAQQFSDYHSELNMSSLELGDSALYFCASSHGLEGEQYFGPGTRLTVT.

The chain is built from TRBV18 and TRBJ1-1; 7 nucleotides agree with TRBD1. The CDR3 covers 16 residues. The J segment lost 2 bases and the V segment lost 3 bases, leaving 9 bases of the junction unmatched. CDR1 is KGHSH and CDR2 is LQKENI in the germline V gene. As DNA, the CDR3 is TGTGCCAGCTCACCCCTACCAGGGACAGTCAACACTGAAGCTTTCTTT. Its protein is CASSPLPGTVNTEAFF. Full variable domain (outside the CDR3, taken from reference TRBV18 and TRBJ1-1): NAGVMQNPRHLVRRRGQEARLRCSPMKGHSHVYWYRQLPEEGLKFMVYLQKENIIDESGMPKERFSAEFPKEGPSILRIQQVVRGDSAAYFCASSPLPGTVNTEAFFGQGTRLTVV.

DNA for the CDR3: TGTGCCAGCACTACCCGGCTGGGAGGGCGGTATGCCCAGCATTTT. It specifies CASTTRLGGRYAQHF. V gene TRBV28 combines with J gene TRBJ1-5; no clear D gene. Germline V gives CDR1 MDHEN, CDR2 SYDVKM. V lost 7 bases and J lost 11, with 24 bases in between. The CDR3 length is 15 residues.

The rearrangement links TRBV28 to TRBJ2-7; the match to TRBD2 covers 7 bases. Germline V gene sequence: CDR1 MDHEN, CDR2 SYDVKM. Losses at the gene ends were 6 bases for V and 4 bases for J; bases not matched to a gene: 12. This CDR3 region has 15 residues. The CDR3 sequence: CASRGLGGGIYEQYF. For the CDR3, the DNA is TGTGCCAGCAGGGGCTTGGGCGGGGGTATATACGAGCAGTACTTC.

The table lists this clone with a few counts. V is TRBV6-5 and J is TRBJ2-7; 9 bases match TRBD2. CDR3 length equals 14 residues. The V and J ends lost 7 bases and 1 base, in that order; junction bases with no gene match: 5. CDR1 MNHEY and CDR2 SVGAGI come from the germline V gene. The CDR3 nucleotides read TGTGCCAGCACACGACTAGCGGTATCCTACGAGCAGTACTTC. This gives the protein CASTRLAVSYEQYF.

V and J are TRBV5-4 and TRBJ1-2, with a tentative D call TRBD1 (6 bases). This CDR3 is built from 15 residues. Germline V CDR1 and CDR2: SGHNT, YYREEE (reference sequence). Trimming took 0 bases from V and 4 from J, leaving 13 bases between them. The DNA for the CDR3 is TGTGCCAGCAGCTTGGGTCCAGGGGAAAGCTATGGCTACACCTTC. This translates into CASSLGPGESYGYTF.

CDR3 sequence reads: CASRFHEDSQPQHF. DNA of the CDR3: TGTGCCAGCAGATTCCACGAGGACTCTCAGCCCCAGCATTTT. The V call is TRBV7-2, the J call TRBJ1-5; the D is unclear. Trimming removed 6 bases from V and 6 bases from J, with 15 bases in between. The germline V gene has CDR1 SGHTA and CDR2 FQGNSA. The CDR3 consists of 14 residues.

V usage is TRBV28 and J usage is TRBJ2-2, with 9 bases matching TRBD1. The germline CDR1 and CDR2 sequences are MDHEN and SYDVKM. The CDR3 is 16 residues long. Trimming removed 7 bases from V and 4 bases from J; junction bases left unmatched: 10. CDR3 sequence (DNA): TGTGCCAGCACCCCACTCGGACAGGGGAGCACCGGGGAGCTGTTTTTT. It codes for CASTPLGQGSTGELFF.

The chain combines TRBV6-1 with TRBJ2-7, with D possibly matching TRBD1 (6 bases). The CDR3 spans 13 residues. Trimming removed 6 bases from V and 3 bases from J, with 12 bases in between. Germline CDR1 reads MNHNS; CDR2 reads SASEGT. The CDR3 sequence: CASRVGQNYEQYF. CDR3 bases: TGTGCCAGCAGGGTGGGACAAAACTACGAGCAGTACTTC.

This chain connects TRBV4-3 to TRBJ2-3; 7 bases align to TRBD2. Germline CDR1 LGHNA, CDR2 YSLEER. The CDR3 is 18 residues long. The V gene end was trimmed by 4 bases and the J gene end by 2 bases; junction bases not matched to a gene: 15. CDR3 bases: TGCGCCAGCAGCCTAGGTGGGGGAAGCGGGGACTACACAGATACGCAGTATTTT. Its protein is CASSLGGGSGDYTDTQYF.